Presented here are 25 T cell receptor beta chains from one specimen sequenced in a study of molecular identifiers for immune sequencing clone quantification. TCRdb processed the PCR reads anew with MiXCR; each CDR3 protein has one entry. The table lists about 640,000 distinct CDR3 sequences, 15% to 20% of them singletons, with roughly 0.83% in the top ten. Sequenced input: naive CD8+ T cells from blood, with Jurkat cell RNA spiked in. Subset noted: FACS-sorted CD8+CD4-CCR7+CD45RA+ naive T cells. The receptors were sampled from a human donor in good health. Some libraries in this study had Jurkat cell RNA spiked in.

The J gene is TRBJ1-2, the V gene TRBV7-9, with 7 bases matching TRBD1. The CDR3 runs to 17 residues. Germline CDR1 reads SEHNR; CDR2 reads FQNEAQ (reference sequence). V lost 4 bases, J lost 3 bases, and 14 bases stayed unmatched. The CDR3 loop is CASSSPTGRHPYYGYTF. DNA of the CDR3: TGTGCCAGCAGCTCGCCGACAGGGAGGCATCCTTACTATGGCTACACCTTC.

On this clonotype itself: A single base separates this from a much larger clone, so it may be a read error. The CDR3 sequence is CASSQRTPDEELFF. The CDR3 nucleotides read TGTGCCAGCAGCCAAAGGACCCCGGATGAAGAACTGTTTTTT. V is TRBV3-1 and J is TRBJ1-4; D remains unclear. There are 14 residues in the CDR3. Germline CDR1 is LGHDT and CDR2 is YNNKEL (reference sequence).

For this clonotype: One end of the junction varies from germline; a read error may be responsible. This chain joins TRBV28 and TRBJ2-7, with 9 positions matching TRBD1. Germline loops: CDR1 MDHEN, CDR2 SYDVKM. The CDR3 is 17 residues long. The CDR3 protein is CASSPMTGGVGVGEQCF. For the CDR3, the DNA is TGTGCCAGCAGCCCTATGACAGGGGGTGTTGGGGTAGGCGAGCAGTGCTTC.

This clonotype came up many times. The chain joins TRBV4-3 to TRBJ1-1, with TRBD1 matching 7 bases. With 3 bases clipped from V and 7 bases from J, the junction kept 20 bases outside the gene matches. Germline loops: CDR1 LGHNA, CDR2 YSLEER. The CDR3 extends over 18 amino acids. CDR3 DNA sequence: TGCGCCAGCAGCCATCAATTAGGAGGGGGCGCAAGTTGGGATGAAGCTTTCTTT. Protein product: CASSHQLGGGASWDEAFF.

This clonotype was counted many times. The chain joins TRBV5-1 to TRBJ2-7, with 11 bases aligning to TRBD2. This CDR3 is built from 16 residues. Germline V CDR1 and CDR2: SGHRS, YFSETQ. Losses at the gene ends were 1 base for V and 3 bases for J; bases not matched to a gene: 6. CDR3 DNA sequence: TGCGCCAGCAGCTTGCTCCCTAGCGGGGGGAACTACGAGCAGTACTTC. Translating it yields CASSLLPSGGNYEQYF.

The chain joins TRBV20-1 to TRBJ2-1; 7 bases are a match to TRBD2. J gave up 4 bases and V 4 bases, and 4 bases lay outside the gene matches. CDR1 is DFQATT and CDR2 is SNEGSKA in the germline V gene (reference sequence). The CDR3 totals 13 residues. CDR3 amino acids: CSAKTSNYNEQFF. CDR3 DNA sequence: TGCAGTGCTAAGACTAGCAATTACAATGAGCAGTTCTTC.

This clonotype was recorded at least ten times. V gene TRBV6-5 combines with J gene TRBJ2-5, with 13 positions matching TRBD2. Germline V gene lookup returns CDR1 MNHEY and CDR2 SVGAGI. The trim removed 0 bases at V and 5 bases at J, leaving 3 bases unmatched. The CDR3 spans 16 residues. The chain's CDR3 is CASSYSTSGGVETQYF. CDR3 coding DNA: TGTGCCAGCAGTTACTCAACTAGCGGGGGGGTTGAGACCCAGTACTTC.

This clonotype was recorded many times. CDR3 region: CASSYSRDRGFEQFF. The CDR3 nucleotides read TGTGCCAGCAGTTATAGTCGTGACAGGGGATTCGAGCAGTTCTTC. The V call is TRBV6-5, the J call TRBJ2-1; 8 bases fit TRBD1. The CDR3 totals 15 residues. Per the germline V gene, CDR1 is MNHEY and CDR2 is SVGAGI. V lost 3 bases and J lost 10; bases outside the gene matches: 11.

With respect to this clonotype: A clone one base away is much larger, so this may be a read error. The chain has TRBV28 and TRBJ2-7, with a possible D match to TRBD1 (6 bases). CDR1 MDHEN and CDR2 SYDVKM come from the germline V gene. The CDR3 has 17 amino acids. V dropped 4 bases and J dropped 4 bases, with 23 bases sitting between them. The CDR3 spells CASSSPRRTELLYEQYF. CDR3 sequence (DNA): TGTGCCAGCAGTTCCCCTCGGAGGACAGAGCTTTTATACGAGCAGTACTTC.

Points on this clonotype: This clone may be a read error of a much larger clone one base away. The CDR3 ends on some other residue instead of the conserved phenylalanine or tryptophan, so this is likely a read error. The gene calls are TRBV5-5 and TRBJ1-4; tentatively, D is TRBD1 (5 bases). Looked up from germline, CDR1 is SGHKS and CDR2 is YYEKEE (reference sequence). V lost 2 bases and J 0 bases, leaving 8 bases between the germline ends. The CDR3 sequence is 15 residues long. The CDR3 sequence is CASSLGEATNEKLFI. The CDR3 DNA is TGTGCCAGCAGCTTAGGGGAGGCAACTAATGAAAAACTGTTTATT.

The chain has TRBV19 and TRBJ2-2; D not resolved. Germline CDR1 LNHDA, CDR2 SQIVND (reference sequence). Trimming shortened V by 1 base and J by 4 bases, and 4 bases separated the two germline ends. This CDR3 has 13 amino acids. The CDR3 region is CASSIGVTGELFF. In nucleotides, the CDR3 is TGTGCCAGTAGTATAGGGGTCACCGGGGAGCTGTTTTTT.

Notes on this clonotype: A much larger clonotype is one base distant, so this may be a read error. This CDR3 is CASSQNAGAGTEAFF. The CDR3 coding sequence is TGCGCCAGCAGCCAAAATGCGGGGGCGGGTACTGAAGCTTTCTTT. The chain combines TRBV4-3 with TRBJ1-1, with a weak D call TRBD1 (6 bases). Deletions cut 2 bases from V and 5 bases from J, with 15 bases between. The V gene's germline CDR1 is LGHNA and CDR2 YSLEER. The CDR3 has 15 residues.

The chain is built from TRBV10-3 and TRBJ1-3; 7 bases map to TRBD1. With 3 bases clipped from V and 8 bases from J, the junction kept 10 bases outside the gene matches. The CDR3 contains 15 residues. CDR1 is ENHRY and CDR2 is SYGVKD in the germline V gene. CDR3 in DNA: TGTGCCATCAGTGAAGTCGAGGGGGCCGGAGACACCATATATTTT. Translating it yields CAISEVEGAGDTIYF.

At least ten counts were recorded for this clonotype. The chain joins TRBV7-9 to TRBJ2-3; the match to TRBD1 covers 8 bases. Germline CDR1 is SEHNR and CDR2 is FQNEAQ (reference sequence). The V and J ends lost 1 base and 1 base, in that order; junction bases with no gene match: 1. CDR3 length: 15 amino acids. The CDR3 here is CASSLVGQGTDTQYF. CDR3 nucleotide sequence: TGTGCCAGCAGCTTAGTGGGACAGGGCACAGATACGCAGTATTTT.

A remark on this clonotype: One junction end disagrees with the germline gene, perhaps due to a read error. This chain links TRBV7-7 with TRBJ2-1, with TRBD2 matching over 10 bases. The CDR3 totals 15 residues. Germline-derived CDR1 and CDR2 are SSHAT and FNYEAQ (reference sequence). CDR3 sequence: CASSLEASGRDEQFF. For the CDR3, the DNA is TGTGCTAGCAGCCTGGAGGCTAGCGGGAGAGATGAGCAGTTCTTC. Together with reference TRBV7-7 and TRBJ2-1, the CDR3 gives the full variable domain: GAGVSQSPRYKVTKRGQDVTLRCDPISSHATLYWYQQALGQGPEFLTYFNYEAQPDKSGLPSDRFSAERPEGSISTLTIQRTEQRDSAMYRCASSLEASGRDEQFFGPGTRLTVL.

This clonotype was picked up a small number of times. The V and J genes are TRBV6-5 and TRBJ1-6; 9 bases map to TRBD1. CDR3 size: 15 residues. The V and J ends lost 6 bases and 9 bases, in that order; junction bases with no gene match: 9. CDR1 is MNHEY, CDR2 SVGAGI, per germline. Here the CDR3 reads CASRIMGQGTSPLHF. The CDR3 nucleotides read TGTGCCAGCAGAATAATGGGACAGGGTACTTCACCCCTCCACTTT.

About this clonotype itself: One base away lies a much larger clone, so this may be a sequencing read error. The genes are TRBV10-1 and TRBJ2-1, with a tentative D call TRBD1 (6 bases). The CDR3 has 14 amino acids. Per the germline V gene, CDR1 is WNHNN and CDR2 is SYGVQD (reference sequence). The CDR3: CASSEQGPYNERFF. CDR3 DNA: TGCGCCAGCAGTGAACAGGGTCCCTACAATGAGCGGTTCTTC.

This clonotype came up many times. The chain joins TRBV6-2 or TRBV6-3 to TRBJ1-1, with a tentative D call TRBD1 (5 bases). The CDR3 runs to 17 residues. Germline values: CDR1 MNHEY, CDR2 SVGEGT. V lost 2 bases to trimming and J lost 3 bases, with 19 bases between them. The CDR3 loop reads CASSYLTTGQSDTEAFF. Here the CDR3 DNA reads TGTGCCAGCAGTTACCTCACGACCGGACAATCGGACACTGAAGCTTTCTTT.

This clonotype was counted ten times or more. The chain uses TRBV29-1 and TRBJ2-1, with 8 nucleotides matching TRBD1. The CDR3 runs 18 residues. Germline trimming cut 3 bases from V and 3 bases from J; bases unmatched to any gene: 16. CDR1 and CDR2 from the germline V gene are SQVTM and ANQGSEA. This chain's CDR3 is CSVEAGRTGNLNYNEQFF. In nucleotides, the CDR3 is TGCAGCGTTGAGGCCGGGCGGACAGGGAACCTGAACTACAATGAGCAGTTCTTC.

This clonotype was detected ten times or more. The rearrangement joins TRBV12-3 or TRBV12-4 to TRBJ2-5; D not certain. V was shortened by 0 bases and J by 7 bases, with 3 bases between the two germline ends. The CDR3 contains 11 residues. The CDR3 coding sequence is TGTGCCAGCAGTTTAGCCGGGACCCAGTACTTC. It codes for CASSLAGTQYF.

This clonotype was recorded many times. The rearrangement uses TRBV20-1 and TRBJ2-7; no clear D. The CDR3 covers 13 residues. Germline CDR1 is DFQATT and CDR2 is SNEGSKA (reference sequence). The V gene lost 3 bases and the J gene lost 1 base, with 10 bases spanning the gap. Written as DNA, the CDR3 is TGCAGTGCTAGGGCGTCAGCTTCCTACGAGCAGTACTTC. It yields the protein CSARASASYEQYF.

This clonotype was seen only a few times. The V and J genes are TRBV4-2 and TRBJ1-2; D is perhaps TRBD1 (5 bases). Per the germline V gene, CDR1 is LGHNA and CDR2 is YNFKEQ. The CDR3 is 15 amino acids. With 0 bases removed from V and 8 bases from J, the gap between germline ends came to 16 bases. The CDR3 DNA follows: TGTGCCAGCAGCCAAGAGGATTTATGGGACGACGGCTACACCTTC. Protein product: CASSQEDLWDDGYTF.

This clonotype was detected a few times. The V gene is TRBV7-6, the J gene TRBJ2-5; TRBD2 agrees at 7 bases. The germline CDR1 and CDR2 sequences are SGHVS and FNYEAQ. Trimming took 1 base from V and 7 from J; bases not matched to a gene: 9. CDR3 length equals 15 residues. The CDR3 loop reads CASSLGPSGRGTQYF. As DNA, the CDR3 is TGTGCCAGCAGCTTAGGTCCTAGCGGTCGGGGGACCCAGTACTTC. The full variable domain, its missing parts supplied by reference TRBV7-6 and TRBJ2-5, is GAGVSQSPRYKVTKRGQDVALRCDPISGHVSLYWYRQALGQGPEFLTYFNYEAQQDKSGLPNDRFSAERPEGSISTLTIQRTEQRDSAMYRCASSLGPSGRGTQYFGPGTRLLVL.

Worth noting for this clonotype: A read error is likely, as this CDR3 ends without the conserved phenylalanine or tryptophan. The rearrangement joins TRBV9 to TRBJ2-3, with no clear D. V lost 0 bases, J lost 4 bases, and 12 bases lay in between. The CDR3 has 15 residues. Germline lookup yields CDR1 SGDLS and CDR2 YYNGEE. CDR3 amino acids: CASSVAYGLPDTQYL. The CDR3 region has the DNA TGTGCCAGCAGCGTAGCCTATGGCTTACCAGATACGCAGTATTTA.

This clonotype came up many times. J is TRBJ1-2 and V is TRBV6-5; no clear D gene. Germline V gene sequence: CDR1 MNHEY, CDR2 SVGAGI. This CDR3 spans 15 amino acids. Trimming took 0 bases from V and 6 from J, leaving 14 bases between them. The CDR3: CASSYSIVSHHGYTF. The CDR3 coding sequence is TGTGCCAGCAGTTACTCGATAGTCAGCCATCATGGCTACACCTTC.